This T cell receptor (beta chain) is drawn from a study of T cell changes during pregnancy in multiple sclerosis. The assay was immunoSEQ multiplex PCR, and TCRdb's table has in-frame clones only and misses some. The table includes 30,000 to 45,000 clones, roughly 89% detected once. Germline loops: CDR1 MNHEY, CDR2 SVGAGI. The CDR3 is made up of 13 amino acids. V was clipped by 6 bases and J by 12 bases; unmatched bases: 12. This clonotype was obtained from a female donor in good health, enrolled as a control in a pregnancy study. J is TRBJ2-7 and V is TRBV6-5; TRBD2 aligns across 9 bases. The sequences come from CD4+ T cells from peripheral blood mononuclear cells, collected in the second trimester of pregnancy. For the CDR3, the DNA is TGTGCCAGCAGCCGGGGGCTAGCGGGGTTTGTGTACTTC. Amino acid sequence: CASSRGLAGFVYF.